This is a list of T cell receptor beta chains from one sample in a study of T-cell memory formation after mild COVID-19. TCRdb re-called the 5' RACE reads with MiXCR, one entry per CDR3 protein. The table has hundreds of thousands of distinct CDR3 sequences, just over 20% seen once. The sequencing input was PBMCs or a T cell subset sorted from them (not recorded which). All receptors derive from an adult woman who had mild COVID-19 (a few samples of this study predate the infection). Cell type and time point are not known. Each CDR3 is given with its conserved first and last residue. A D gene is named only where the DNA matches it firmly. Only some rows state a clone size, as once, few, many or a class for expanded clones.

clone_size cdr3_length d_call v_call cdr3_aa
few 15 NA TRBV2 CASSEAPRLHSPLHF
NA 15 NA TRBV4-1 CASSQAGPRTGELFF
NA 13 NA TRBV20-1 CSARASYTDTQYF
many 13 NA TRBV5-1 CASSLTGDYGYTF
few 12 NA TRBV4-2 CASSQDGGELFF
NA 13 NA TRBV24-1 CATSDFWQGEEFF
NA 15 NA TRBV9 CASSVVRTPHNEQFF
NA 13 TRBD1 TRBV4-3 CASSQGRGTVFFF
many 14 NA TRBV10-2 CASRAETGTSEAFF
NA 14 TRBD1 TRBV14 CASSPRTGPETQYF
many 14 NA TRBV4-2 CASSQGRGRETQYF
NA 15 TRBD2 TRBV25-1 CASSELTSGSDTQYF
NA 13 TRBD1 TRBV30 CASAGTGVYEQYF
NA 12 NA TRBV20-1 CSARASGDTQYF
few 14 NA TRBV6-5 CASRRSSSTDTQYF
many 13 TRBD1 TRBV6-2/TRBV6-3 CASRRQGGETQYF
few 12 NA TRBV24-1 CATLGGANEQFF
NA 13 NA TRBV19 CASSPQQGYEQYF
NA 17 TRBD1 TRBV10-3 CAISESGTGGVADTQYF
few 15 TRBD1 TRBV12-3/TRBV12-4 CASSLGGGGDYGYTF
few 16 TRBD2 TRBV4-3 CASSQDWTGGPNEQFF
NA 11 NA TRBV11-1 CASSPGLLQYF
NA 13 NA TRBV9 CASSPSTSNEQFF
NA 16 TRBD2 TRBV6-6 CASSYSLAGYTGELFF
NA 14 NA TRBV4-1 CASSQEGAKGPQHF
few 14 NA TRBV2 CASSDDRSIYGYTF
NA 14 NA TRBV20-1 CSATFGEDYNEQFF
NA 15 NA TRBV7-9 CASSPRGMPLYEQYF
few 11 NA TRBV29-1 CSVESAYEQYF
few 16 NA TRBV4-3 CASSQVVGQGAYEQYF
few 16 TRBD2 TRBV3-1 CASSPPAGEYQETQYF
few 18 NA TRBV6-5 CATLPPERANGGTDTQYF
few 16 TRBD1 TRBV20-1 CSAREDRGIGYYEQYF
NA 17 TRBD2 TRBV11-3 CASSRDSGRAGTGELFF
NA 16 NA TRBV24-1 CATSDPTGYPYNEQFF
few 15 NA TRBV12-3/TRBV12-4 CASSIPGTLYNEQFF
NA 15 NA TRBV5-1 CASSLQGPMNTEAFF
few 13 NA TRBV30 CAWRITADNEQFF
NA 15 NA TRBV9 CASSVGEGAVLEQYF
NA 15 NA TRBV5-1 CASSLAATPTYEQYF
NA 14 NA TRBV19 CASTFNGGGMGYTF
many 13 NA TRBV15 CATSRDSVYGYTF
NA 15 TRBD1 TRBV4-2 CASAETGEVGEKLFF
NA 13 NA TRBV7-9 CASSLEVEDTQYF
NA 13 NA TRBV15 CATSRVDGYEQYF
NA 12 NA TRBV7-9 CASSVLGGEQFF
many 14 TRBD2 TRBV12-3/TRBV12-4 CASSFRGVYNEQFF
NA 16 NA TRBV6-5 CASSYGVLGINEKLFF
NA 16 NA TRBV5-5 CASSLVGLGAGNTIYF
few 14 TRBD1 TRBV24-1 CATSRTGENGELFF
many 11 NA TRBV3-1 CASSQAETQYF
NA 16 NA TRBV4-1 CASTLTKAPLDYGYTF
once 13 NA TRBV7-3 CASSRDSTYGYTF
few 19 TRBD2 TRBV12-3/TRBV12-4 CASSTLLAGGVSGTDTQYF
NA 16 NA TRBV18 CASSPPEGLAYNEQFF
NA 15 TRBD2 TRBV9 CASSVGSGRAETQYF
NA 16 NA TRBV18 CASSPYDTQSRDEQYF